These T cell receptor beta chains were read from a single sample in a study of radiation and T cells in renal cell carcinoma. Some clones are missing from TCRdb's copy, which holds only in-frame ones; the method was immunoSEQ multiplex PCR. The sample consists of about 140,000 clones, roughly 85% of them appearing once. This specimen consisted of blood, obtained from a patient whose treatment included radiotherapy and nephrectomy. The receptor set was obtained from a woman in her fifties or sixties with renal cell carcinoma. Each CDR3 is given with its conserved first and last residue. Each record gives: D gene, CDR3 length, J gene, clone size, V gene, CDR3 DNA, CDR3 protein. D genes are given only for firm matches. Rows may omit the clone size; those that give it use once, few, many or a size class.

>.|15|TRBJ1-5|.|TRBV9
TGTGCCAGCAGCGTAGCCGGGACTAGCAATCAGCCCCAGCATTTT
CASSVAGTSNQPQHF
>TRBD1|14|TRBJ1-5|.|TRBV6-5
TGTGCCAGCTCTCCGGGACAGGGGTATCAGCCCCAGCATTTT
CASSPGQGYQPQHF
>.|16|TRBJ2-1|.|TRBV5-1
TGCGCCAGCAGCTTGGAAAGCAGGAGCTCCTACAATGAGCAGTTCTTC
CASSLESRSSYNEQFF
>.|14|TRBJ2-7|once|TRBV6-6
TGTGCCAGCAGTTCCCTAGAGGACGGCTACGAGCAGTACTTC
CASSSLEDGYEQYF
>.|15|TRBJ2-7|.|TRBV23-1
TGCGCCAGCAGCCCTAGACCGGGACGGGACTACGAGCAGTACTTC
CASSPRPGRDYEQYF
>.|12|TRBJ2-2|.|TRBV30
TGTGCCTGGAGTGCGATAGGGCCCGAGCTGTTTTTT
CAWSAIGPELFF
>.|14|TRBJ1-2|.|TRBV25-1
TGTGCCAGCAGTGAATCCGGGCGCGCCTATGGCTACACCTTC
CASSESGRAYGYTF
>.|15|TRBJ2-3|.|TRBV7-8
TGTGCCAGCAGCTCCGATATCGGGAGCACAGATACGCAGTATTTT
CASSSDIGSTDTQYF
>.|15|TRBJ1-4|.|TRBV29-1
TGCAGCGTTGGAAGTTCCTTCGCAACTAATGAAAAACTGTTTTTT
CSVGSSFATNEKLFF
>.|13|TRBJ2-3|.|TRBV7-3
TGTGCCAGCAGCCCCGTGGGGGCAGATACGCAGTATTTT
CASSPVGADTQYF
>.|15|TRBJ2-5|.|TRBV5-6
TGTGCCAGCAGCTTGGGTCCAGCGACCCAAGAGACCCAGTACTTC
CASSLGPATQETQYF
>.|15|TRBJ2-2|.|TRBV7-2
TGTGCCAGCAGCTCCGACCCACAGGGTCCCGGGGAGCTGTTTTTT
CASSSDPQGPGELFF
>.|13|TRBJ1-1|.|TRBV5-1
TGCGCCAGCGGTGTATTGGTGAACACTGAAGCTTTCTTT
CASGVLVNTEAFF
>.|15|TRBJ2-3|.|TRBV5-1
TGCGCCAGCAGCTTGGTCGGGGCTAGCACAGATACGCAGTATTTT
CASSLVGASTDTQYF
>.|14|TRBJ1-1|few|TRBV10-3
TGTGCCATCAGTGAGTCTACACGCGCCAGTGAAGCTTTCTTT
CAISESTRASEAFF
>TRBD2|15|TRBJ2-7|.|TRBV30
TGTGCCTGGAGCCAGACTAGCGGGGGCTCCTACGAGCAGTACTTC
CAWSQTSGGSYEQYF
>.|16|TRBJ1-5|.|TRBV7-2
TGTGCCAGCAGCCTACAGACTACTTTGTCCAATCAGCCCCAGCATTTT
CASSLQTTLSNQPQHF
>.|14|TRBJ2-1|.|TRBV7-3
TGTGCCAGCAGCGTGACGGCTTCATACAATGAGCAGTTCTTC
CASSVTASYNEQFF
>TRBD1|14|TRBJ1-5|.|TRBV18
TGTGCCAGCTCGCTCGACAGGGGGCTACAGCCCCAGCATTTT
CASSLDRGLQPQHF
>TRBD2|16|TRBJ2-2|.|TRBV7-9
TGTGCCAGCAGCTGGGGACTAGTTGGGAACACCGGGGAGCTGTTTTTT
CASSWGLVGNTGELFF
>.|14|TRBJ2-7|.|TRBV9
TGTGCCAGCAGCGTAGTTGAGGATTCGGACGAGCAGTACTTC
CASSVVEDSDEQYF
>TRBD1|14|TRBJ2-7|once|TRBV29-1
TGCAGCGTTGACAAACAGGGGGCTCCCTACGAGCAGTACTTC
CSVDKQGAPYEQYF
>.|14|TRBJ2-2|few|TRBV29-1
TGCAGCGTTGAACAGGGAGTGAACACCGGGGAGCTGTTTTTT
CSVEQGVNTGELFF
>TRBD1|14|TRBJ2-2|.|TRBV6-5
TGTGCCACAGGACAGGGGATTGTCACCGGGGAGCTGTTTTTT
CATGQGIVTGELFF
>TRBD1|14|TRBJ1-1|.|TRBV28
TGTGCCAGCAGTTACAGGGGAATGGGCACTGAAGCTTTCTTT
CASSYRGMGTEAFF
>TRBD1|15|TRBJ1-2|.|TRBV6-5
TGTGCCAGCAGTAGAGGGGACAGGGGCGGCTATGGCTACACCTTC
CASSRGDRGGYGYTF
>.|14|TRBJ1-1|.|TRBV14
TGTGCCAGCAGCCAAGTATTCGGGAACACTGAAGCTTTCTTT
CASSQVFGNTEAFF
>TRBD1|18|TRBJ1-5|.|TRBV14
TGTGCCAGCAGCCAAGAAACAGGGGAAGGAGATAGCAATCAGCCCCAGCATTTT
CASSQETGEGDSNQPQHF
>.|14|TRBJ2-2|.|TRBV4-3
TGCGCCAGCGGGTGGCGGGCGAACACCGGGGAGCTGTTTTTT
CASGWRANTGELFF
>TRBD1|14|TRBJ2-5|.|TRBV5-1
TGCGCCAGCAGCTCGCTCGACAGGGGTCAGACCCAGTACTTC
CASSSLDRGQTQYF
>TRBD1|17|TRBJ1-3|.|TRBV7-9
TGTGCCAGCAGCTTAGCTTCGCTAGGACAGGCAAGGAACACCATATATTTT
CASSLASLGQARNTIYF
>TRBD1|17|TRBJ2-7|once|TRBV10-3
TGTGCCATCAGTGAGTCGAATATGGGACAGCATTCCTACGAGCAGTACTTC
CAISESNMGQHSYEQYF
>TRBD1|14|TRBJ1-2|.|TRBV5-4
TGTGCCAGCAGCCCCCCATTGGACAGGGATGGCTACACCTTC
CASSPPLDRDGYTF
>TRBD1|15|TRBJ2-7|.|TRBV7-2
TGTGCCAGCAGCCCGAAGGGACAGGGCGCATACGAGCAGTACTTC
CASSPKGQGAYEQYF
>.|14|TRBJ2-7|.|TRBV5-1
TGCGCCAGCACCCCAGGTCGAAATCGCTACGAGCAGTACTTC
CASTPGRNRYEQYF
>.|14|TRBJ1-1|once|TRBV6-6
TGTGCCAGCAGTTACGGGACAACGAACACTGAAGCTTTCTTT
CASSYGTTNTEAFF
>TRBD1|16|TRBJ2-5|.|TRBV15
TGTGCCACCAGCAGAGGAAGGGACAGGGGCCTCGGGACCCAGTACTTC
CATSRGRDRGLGTQYF
>TRBD1|15|TRBJ2-7|.|TRBV4-3
TGCGCCAGCAGCCAAGATATGAGACAGGGTTACGAGCAGTACTTC
CASSQDMRQGYEQYF
>.|13|TRBJ2-3|.|TRBV30
TGTGCCTGGGGTGGCGAGGGCACAGATACGCAGTATTTT
CAWGGEGTDTQYF
>.|12|TRBJ1-3|once|TRBV29-1
TGCAGCTTCCAGGGTGTCGGGAACACCATATATTTT
CSFQGVGNTIYF
>.|9|TRBJ2-1|.|TRBV6-5
TGTGCCACCCGGAACGAGCAGTTCTTC
CATRNEQFF
>.|13|TRBJ2-7|.|TRBV5-4
TGTGCCAGCAAATTCAGGGGGGGGAACGAGCAGTACTTC
CASKFRGGNEQYF
>TRBD1|14|TRBJ1-1|.|TRBV7-2
TGTGCCAGCAGGCCCGACAGGGTGAACACTGAAGCTTTCTTT
CASRPDRVNTEAFF
>.|14|TRBJ1-2|.|TRBV2
TGTGCCAGCAGTGTAGGTATCGACCTGGGAGGCTACACCTTC
CASSVGIDLGGYTF
>.|15|TRBJ1-2|.|TRBV25-1
TGTGCCAGCAGTGAGCCGGGACGGCAGTTCTATGGCTACACCTTC
CASSEPGRQFYGYTF
>TRBD1|13|TRBJ2-5|once|TRBV6-5
TGTGCCAGCAGGCAACCAGGGGGAGAGACCCAGTACTTC
CASRQPGGETQYF
>TRBD2|14|TRBJ2-2|.|TRBV27
TGTGCCAGCGGACGGGGGGGTCTCACCGGGGAGCTGTTTTTT
CASGRGGLTGELFF
>TRBD2|15|TRBJ2-7|.|TRBV5-6
TGTGCCAGCAGCTCCATCGGGGGGGGCGAAGACGAGCAGTACTTC
CASSSIGGGEDEQYF
>.|16|TRBJ2-4|many|TRBV10-2
TGCGCCAGCAGTGAGTCGAGTATCCTAGCCAAAAACATTCAGTACTTC
CASSESSILAKNIQYF
>.|13|TRBJ1-1|.|TRBV7-2
TGTGCCAGCAGCTACGACAGAGGGACTGAAGCTTTCTTT
CASSYDRGTEAFF
>TRBD1|12|TRBJ2-7|once|TRBV2
TGTGCCGGGAGTACAGGGGCGGGCGAGCAGTACTTC
CAGSTGAGEQYF
>.|13|TRBJ2-3|.|TRBV5-4
TGTGCCAGCAGCCTATACTCCACAGATACGCAGTATTTT
CASSLYSTDTQYF